The clone carrying this TCR beta chain was observed at least ten times. This record belongs to a study of shared clonotypes between healthy human individuals. The length of the CDR3 is 14 residues. Trimming removed 3 bases at V and 1 base at J, with 8 bases between. Germline CDR1 reads SNHLY; CDR2 reads FYNNEI. In the authors' workflow: ImmunoSEQ output held junction-only sequences without quality scores, so filtering differed. Assay used: immunoSEQ multiplex PCR; TCRdb lists only in-frame clones, some missing. Clone size and the V and J calls come from that table; the DNA yielded D and trimming. Of 650,000 to 800,000 clones in the sample, just under 75% were seen once.

This sequence originates from a woman younger than 45 in good health. Sequenced: memory CD4+ T cells sorted from blood. As for subset: CD45RA-negative fraction. The chain recombines TRBV2 with TRBJ2-3; the D gene is possibly TRBD2 (6 bases). CDR3 sequence: CASSEASGTDTQYF. In DNA, the CDR3 is TGTGCCAGCAGTGAGGCTAGCGGCACAGATACGCAGTATTTT.